The 10 T cell receptor beta chains below were found in one sample sequenced in a study of shared clonotypes between healthy human individuals. Generated by immunoSEQ multiplex PCR, the TCRdb table keeps only in-frame clones and is missing some. Here the sample spans some 1,600,000 clones, under 99% being singletons. Input material: naive CD4+ T cells sorted from blood. Subset described: CD45RA+ positively selected. The receptors originated from a young man in good health.

In nucleotides, the CDR3 is TGTGCCAGCAGCTTCGGGGTCGATACCTACAATGAGCAGTTCTTC. Residues: CASSFGVDTYNEQFF. The chain couples TRBV5-6 to TRBJ2-1; weak D call: TRBD2 (5 bases). V was cut by 2 bases and J by 2 bases, with 11 bases left in between. The CDR3 is 15 residues long. Germline V gene lookup returns CDR1 SGHDT and CDR2 YYEEEE. The full variable domain, its missing parts supplied by reference TRBV5-6 and TRBJ2-1, is DAGVTQSPTHLIKTRGQQVTLRCSPKSGHDTVSWYQQALGQGPQFIFQYYEEEERQRGNFPDRFSGHQFPNYSSELNVNALLLGDSALYLCASSFGVDTYNEQFFGPGTRLTVL.

This chain connects TRBV18 to TRBJ2-3; 7 nucleotides match TRBD2. CDR1 is KGHSH, CDR2 LQKENI, per germline. V lost 2 bases to trimming and J lost 3 bases; unmatched junction nucleotides: 5. The length of the CDR3 is 15 residues. Here the CDR3 reads CASSPEGGRTDTQYF. The CDR3 DNA reads as TGTGCCAGCTCACCAGAGGGAGGGCGGACAGATACGCAGTATTTT.

The chain uses TRBV5-1 and TRBJ2-1, with 7 bases lining up with TRBD2. CDR3 size: 14 residues. V was pared by 4 bases and J by 8 bases, with 9 bases of the junction left unmatched. Germline V lookup: CDR1 SGHRS, CDR2 YFSETQ. Here the CDR3 DNA reads TGCGCCAGCAGCAAGGGAGGGAGTCGGGATGAGCAGTTCTTC. This encodes CASSKGGSRDEQFF.

In nucleotides, the CDR3 is TGTGCCAGCAGTTTATTGAGGACTAGGAATGAGCAGTTCTTC. It is translated as CASSLLRTRNEQFF. This chain uses TRBV27 with TRBJ2-1, with 7 bases fitting TRBD2. This CDR3 spans 14 amino acids. Germline V gene sequence: CDR1 MNHEY, CDR2 SMNVEV (reference sequence). The J segment lost 7 bases and the V segment lost 1 base, leaving 4 bases of the junction unmatched.

The chain has TRBV5-1 and TRBJ2-1; possible D gene TRBD2, 8 bases. This CDR3 is built from 16 residues. Germline loops: CDR1 SGHRS, CDR2 YFSETQ. Trimming took 0 bases from V and 8 from J, leaving 18 bases between them. The CDR3 nucleotides read TGCGCCAGCAGCTTGGTCCCTGGGACTAGGGGGCATGAGCAGTTCTTC. Residues: CASSLVPGTRGHEQFF.

The rearrangement links TRBV18 to TRBJ2-5; 7 bases are shared with TRBD1. CDR1 and CDR2 from the germline V gene are KGHSH and LQKENI. The CDR3 covers 14 residues. The trim removed 3 bases at V and 2 bases at J, leaving 3 bases unmatched. Here the CDR3 reads CASSPVDRQETQYF. In nucleotides, the CDR3 is TGTGCCAGCTCACCGGTGGACAGGCAAGAGACCCAGTACTTC.

As regards this clone: A junction boundary mismatches the germline segment, possibly from a read error. The chain has TRBV7-8 and TRBJ2-1, with D perhaps matching TRBD1 or TRBD2 (6 bases each). Germline V gene sequence: CDR1 SGHVS, CDR2 FQNEAQ. The length of the CDR3 is 12 residues. The CDR3 is CASSQGGPECLF. CDR3 sequence (DNA): TGTGCCAGCAGCCAAGGGGGGCCTGAGTGTCTCTTC.

The V gene is TRBV6-6, the J gene TRBJ1-3; D is perhaps TRBD1 (6 bases). This CDR3 spans 14 amino acids. The V end was cut by 7 bases, the J end by 0 bases, with 10 bases between. Germline V gene sequence: CDR1 MNHNY, CDR2 SVGAGI (reference sequence). The CDR3: CASITGSSGNTIYF. In DNA, the CDR3 is TGTGCCAGCATCACAGGGAGCTCTGGAAACACCATATATTTT.

This chain uses TRBV7-9 with TRBJ1-2; D remains unclear. This CDR3 spans 14 amino acids. The germline V gene encodes CDR1 SEHNR and CDR2 FQNEAQ (reference sequence). V dropped 2 bases and J dropped 5 bases, with 12 bases sitting between them. CDR3 loop: CASSLMATAYGYTF. CDR3 nucleotides: TGTGCCAGCAGCTTAATGGCTACAGCTTATGGCTACACCTTC. Complete variable domain (other parts from reference TRBV7-9 and TRBJ1-2): DTGVSQNPRHKITKRGQNVTFRCDPISEHNRLYWYRQTLGQGPEFLTYFQNEAQLEKSRLLSDRFSAERPKGSFSTLEIQRTEQGDSAMYLCASSLMATAYGYTFGSGTRLTVV.

The rearrangement joins TRBV27 to TRBJ2-7, with D possibly TRBD2 on 6 matching bases. The CDR3 is 14 residues long. Germline loops: CDR1 MNHEY, CDR2 SMNVEV (reference sequence). Between the trimmed V and J ends, which lost 3 bases and 0 bases, there was a span of 9 bases. The CDR3 is CASSFRESSYEQYF. For the CDR3, the DNA is TGTGCCAGCAGTTTCCGGGAGAGCTCCTACGAGCAGTACTTC.